What follows are 26 T cell receptor beta chains derived from one specimen sequenced in a study of radiation and T cells in renal cell carcinoma. Time point meaning: blood 4 weeks post-SBRT, at nephrectomy. Treatment denoted: 15 Gy SBRT to primary tumor, nephrectomy 4 weeks later. Generated by immunoSEQ multiplex PCR, the TCRdb table keeps only in-frame clones and is missing some. This sample has about 83,000 clones, with roughly 83% found just once. The source was blood, collected from a patient whose treatment included radiotherapy and nephrectomy. All receptors come from a woman in her sixties with renal cell carcinoma.

This clone was seen just once. The chain employs TRBV7-2 and TRBJ1-6; 7 bases line up with TRBD1. V shed 4 bases, J shed 6 bases, and the junction held 3 bases outside the gene matches. Germline lookup yields CDR1 SGHTA and CDR2 FQGNSA. This CDR3 comprises 14 residues. The CDR3 region is CASSSRDSNSPLHF. The CDR3 nucleotides read TGTGCCAGCAGCTCACGGGACAGTAATTCACCCCTCCACTTT.

This sequence joins TRBV12-5 and TRBJ1-1; unclear D gene. Trimming left V 6 bases short and J 1 base short, with 6 bases between. Per germline, CDR1 LGHNT and CDR2 FRNRAP. The CDR3 has 12 residues. The CDR3 is CASGTGNTEAFF. The DNA for the CDR3 is TGTGCTAGTGGGACCGGGAACACTGAAGCTTTCTTT. Full variable domain (rest looked up from reference TRBV12-5 and TRBJ1-1): DARVTQTPRHKVTEMGQEVTMRCQPILGHNTVFWYRQTMMQGLELLAYFRNRAPLDDSGMPKDRFSAEMPDATLATLKIQPSEPRDSAVYFCASGTGNTEAFFGQGTRLTVV.

This clone has only a few counts. This chain connects TRBV5-4 to TRBJ1-1, with unresolved D. The CDR3 totals 13 residues. Germline V gene data show CDR1 as SGHNT and CDR2 as YYREEE (reference sequence). The germline V and J ends were trimmed by 0 bases and 3 bases, with 6 bases remaining between them. CDR3 sequence reads: CASSLAGHTEAFF. CDR3 sequence (DNA): TGTGCCAGCAGCTTGGCAGGACACACTGAAGCTTTCTTT.

This chain connects TRBV7-3 to TRBJ1-2; maybe TRBD1 (6 bases). The CDR3 is made up of 14 amino acids. The germline gives CDR1 SGHTA, CDR2 FQGTGA. The V end was cut by 8 bases, the J end by 2 bases, with 15 bases between. DNA for the CDR3: TGTGCCAGCCGGGCTGGGGGACAAAACTATGGCTACACCTTC. Translated, it gives CASRAGGQNYGYTF.

This chain joins TRBV5-1 and TRBJ2-3; 8 bases are a match to TRBD1. This CDR3 comprises 17 residues. V shed 4 bases, J shed 4 bases, and the junction held 14 bases outside the gene matches. In germline, CDR1 is SGHRS, CDR2 YFSETQ. The CDR3 sequence is CASSRTGKSFEADTQYF. Written as DNA, the CDR3 is TGCGCCAGCAGCCGGACAGGGAAGTCCTTCGAGGCAGATACGCAGTATTTT.

The chain couples TRBV4-1 to TRBJ2-6; no definite D call. V dropped 4 bases and J dropped 2 bases, with 21 bases sitting between them. This CDR3 region has 19 residues. CDR1 and CDR2 from the germline V gene are MGHRA and YSYEKL. CDR3 in amino acids: CASSPSSQVPNAGANVLTF. The CDR3 DNA reads TGCGCCAGCAGCCCATCTTCGCAGGTCCCTAACGCTGGGGCCAACGTCCTGACTTTC.

The CDR3 sequence: CASSPTLGNNYGYTF. CDR3 coding DNA: TGCGCCAGCAGCCCGACGTTGGGAAACAACTATGGCTACACCTTC. The V gene is TRBV5-1, the J gene TRBJ1-2; D gene uncertain. There are 15 residues in the CDR3. The germline V gene encodes CDR1 SGHRS and CDR2 YFSETQ. Trimming shortened V by 4 bases and J by 2 bases, and 15 bases separated the two germline ends.

A single count supports this clone. The chain links TRBV7-9 to TRBJ1-6; 7 nucleotides agree with TRBD1. V was clipped by 1 base and J by 5 bases; unmatched bases: 2. The CDR3 runs to 15 residues. CDR1 SEHNR and CDR2 FQNEAQ come from the germline V gene (reference sequence). The CDR3 region has the DNA TGTGCCAGCAGCTTAGAAGGGGGCCATAATTCACCCCTCCACTTT. It specifies CASSLEGGHNSPLHF.

V and J are TRBV4-3 and TRBJ1-3; D is possibly TRBD1 (5 bases). The germline CDR1 and CDR2 sequences are LGHNA and YSLEER. This CDR3 is built from 16 residues. The germline V and J ends were trimmed by 1 base and 1 base, with 11 bases remaining between them. The CDR3 is CASSQGGDLSGNTIYF. In DNA, the CDR3 is TGCGCCAGCAGCCAAGGGGGGGACCTATCTGGAAACACCATATATTTT.

This chain joins TRBV2 and TRBJ2-2; TRBD1 agrees at 9 bases. The CDR3 runs to 14 residues. Germline lookup yields CDR1 SNHLY and CDR2 FYNNEI. V shed 6 bases and J 5 bases; nucleotides not matched to a gene: 4. CDR3 nucleotide sequence: TGTGCCAGCAGCGACAGGGGGGCGACCGGGGAGCTGTTTTTT. Protein sequence: CASSDRGATGELFF.

The chain uses TRBV5-4 and TRBJ1-2; 7 bases map to TRBD1. CDR3 length: 14 residues. Trimming took 3 bases from V and 6 from J; bases not matched to a gene: 8. Germline V gene lookup returns CDR1 SGHNT and CDR2 YYREEE (reference sequence). CDR3 nucleotide sequence: TGTGCCAGCAGCTCCCCTGACAGGGTAAATGGCTACACCTTC. The encoded protein is CASSSPDRVNGYTF.

The chain uses TRBV18 and TRBJ1-6; D ambiguous. The CDR3 sequence is 15 residues long. Germline V lookup: CDR1 KGHSH, CDR2 LQKENI. V gave up 5 bases and J gave up 10 bases, with 18 bases separating them. Here the CDR3 DNA reads TGTGCCAGCTCAAAGTTATTAGAACTCGGGTCACCCCTCCACTTT. Protein product: CASSKLLELGSPLHF.

With respect to this clone: This sample includes further DNA sequences coding for the same CDR3. This chain connects TRBV29-1 to TRBJ2-3; 9 nucleotides align to TRBD1. Trimming cost V 7 bases and J 15 bases; bases outside gene matches: 17. The length of the CDR3 is 13 residues. In germline, CDR1 is SQVTM, CDR2 ANQGSEA. CDR3 in DNA: TGCAGCGCCACCGGGACAGGGAAGATTGGGCAATATTTT. It codes for CSATGTGKIGQYF.

The rearrangement links TRBV6-1 to TRBJ2-1; TRBD1 might be the D (6 bases). Trimming removed 5 bases at V and 4 bases at J, with 9 bases between. Germline CDR1 reads MNHNS; CDR2 reads SASEGT. CDR3 length: 13 residues. This CDR3 reads CASSSGEYNEQFF. Here the CDR3 DNA reads TGTGCCAGCAGTTCAGGGGAATACAATGAGCAGTTCTTC.

The genes are TRBV11-3 and TRBJ2-1; D unclear. V gave up 0 bases and J gave up 6 bases, with 12 bases separating them. The CDR3 is 15 amino acids. CDR1 is SGHNT, CDR2 YENEEA, per germline. CDR3 nucleotide sequence: TGTGCCAGCAGCTTAGATTTTAACAGCCTCAATGAGCAGTTCTTC. It yields the protein CASSLDFNSLNEQFF.

Of note for this clone: Other DNA sequences of this sample code for an identical CDR3. CDR3 amino acids: CASSLRLLTDGTQYF. DNA of the CDR3: TGCGCCAGCAGCTTGAGGCTTCTGACAGACGGGACCCAGTACTTC. V gene TRBV5-1 combines with J gene TRBJ2-5; the D gene is possibly TRBD1 (5 bases). The CDR3 totals 15 residues. V was clipped by 1 base and J by 7 bases, with 17 bases between them. Looked up from germline, CDR1 is SGHRS and CDR2 is YFSETQ.

The rearrangement joins TRBV5-5 to TRBJ1-1; possibly TRBD1 for D (5 bases). The germline gives CDR1 SGHKS, CDR2 YYEKEE (reference sequence). The length of the CDR3 is 13 residues. V was trimmed by 0 bases and J by 6 bases, leaving 9 bases between them. This CDR3 is CASSLAGAAEAFF. DNA for the CDR3: TGTGCCAGCAGCTTGGCCGGGGCGGCTGAAGCTTTCTTT.

The chain combines TRBV4-1 with TRBJ2-3, with D perhaps being TRBD1 or TRBD2 (5 bases each). Germline values: CDR1 MGHRA, CDR2 YSYEKL. The V gene lost 4 bases and the J gene lost 11 bases, with 10 bases spanning the gap. CDR3 length: 11 amino acids. This CDR3 reads CASSPGPRQYF. The CDR3 nucleotides are TGCGCCAGCAGCCCGGGGCCACGGCAGTATTTT.

The gene calls are TRBV7-9 and TRBJ2-7; weak D call: TRBD1 (5 bases). The CDR3 runs to 13 residues. The germline gives CDR1 SEHNR, CDR2 FQNEAQ (reference sequence). Trimming took off 7 bases at V and 0 bases at J, with 10 bases between the two ends. CDR3 in DNA: TGTGCCAGCACCCCGACAGCCTCCTACGAGCAGTACTTC. Protein product: CASTPTASYEQYF.

The chain carries TRBV30 and TRBJ1-2, with unresolved D. Germline CDR1 GTSNPN, CDR2 SVGIG (reference sequence). The V end lost 3 bases, the J end lost 4 bases, and 12 bases lay between the germline ends. The CDR3 sequence is 13 residues long. This CDR3 reads CAWSSGRGYGYTF. CDR3 nucleotides: TGTGCCTGGAGCTCCGGACGCGGCTATGGCTACACCTTC.

This chain connects TRBV9 to TRBJ2-5; 12 bases align to TRBD2. The end of the DNA aligns better with TRBJ2-7, so the J call may be wrong. The length of the CDR3 is 14 residues. From germline, CDR1 is SGDLS and CDR2 YYNGEE. The CDR3 coding sequence is TGTGCCAGCAGCGTAGGACTAGCGGGAGTCGAGCAGTACTTC. Protein product: CASSVGLAGVEQYF.

The chain carries TRBV4-3 and TRBJ2-6; possibly TRBD1 for D (6 bases). Deletions cut 0 bases from V and 1 base from J, with 16 bases between. Germline-derived CDR1 and CDR2 are LGHNA and YSLEER. CDR3 length equals 19 residues. The DNA of the CDR3 is TGCGCCAGCAGCCAAGAGTGGGCAGGGGCCCTATCTGGGGCCAACGTCCTGACTTTC. It is translated as CASSQEWAGALSGANVLTF.

The genes are TRBV28 and TRBJ2-5; tentative D call: TRBD2 (5 bases). Per the germline V gene, CDR1 is MDHEN and CDR2 is SYDVKM. V was trimmed by 3 bases and J by 6 bases, leaving 8 bases between them. This CDR3 contains 12 residues. The CDR3 sequence is CASSLGGQTQYF. CDR3 bases: TGTGCCAGCAGTTTGGGCGGGCAGACCCAGTACTTC.

The chain couples TRBV9 to TRBJ2-7; TRBD1 might be the D (5 bases). V shed 3 bases and J shed 2 bases, with 15 bases lying between them. This CDR3 has 15 amino acids. Germline CDR1 reads SGDLS; CDR2 reads YYNGEE. CDR3 DNA: TGTGCCAGCAGCGAGACAGACGGGTGGGCCTACGAGCAGTACTTC. This sequence encodes CASSETDGWAYEQYF.

The chain joins TRBV5-4 to TRBJ2-7; D not certain. The CDR3 covers 12 residues. CDR1 SGHNT and CDR2 YYREEE come from the germline V gene (reference sequence). V was shortened by 5 bases and J by 12 bases, with 18 bases between the two germline ends. DNA of the CDR3: TGTGCCAGCAGTTCTCCCGGGCTGCCACTGTACTTC. Translating gives CASSSPGLPLYF.

The rearrangement uses TRBV6-5 and TRBJ2-3; TRBD1 agrees at 9 bases. V shed 10 bases and J 4 bases; nucleotides not matched to a gene: 9. The CDR3 loop spans 14 amino acids. Germline-derived CDR1 and CDR2 are MNHEY and SVGAGI. CDR3 sequence: CATNTGGEADTQYF. The CDR3 DNA sequence: TGTGCCACCAATACAGGGGGCGAAGCAGATACGCAGTATTTT.